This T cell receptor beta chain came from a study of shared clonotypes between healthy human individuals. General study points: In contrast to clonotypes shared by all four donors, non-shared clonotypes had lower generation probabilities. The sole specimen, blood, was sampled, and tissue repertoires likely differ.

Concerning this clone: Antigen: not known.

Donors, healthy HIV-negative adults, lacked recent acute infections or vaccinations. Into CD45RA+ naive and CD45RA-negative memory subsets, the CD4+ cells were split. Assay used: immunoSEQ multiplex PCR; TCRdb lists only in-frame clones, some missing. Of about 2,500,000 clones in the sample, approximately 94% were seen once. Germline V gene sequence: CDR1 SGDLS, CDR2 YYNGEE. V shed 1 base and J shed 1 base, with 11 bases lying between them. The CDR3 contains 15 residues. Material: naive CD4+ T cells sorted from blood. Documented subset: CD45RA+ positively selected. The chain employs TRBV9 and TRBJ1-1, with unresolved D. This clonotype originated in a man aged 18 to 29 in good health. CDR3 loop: CASSVSGGSNTEAFF. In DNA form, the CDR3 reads TGTGCCAGCAGCGTAAGCGGAGGGTCGAACACTGAAGCTTTCTTT. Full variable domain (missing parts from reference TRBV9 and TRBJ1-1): DSGVTQTPKHLITATGQRVTLRCSPRSGDLSVYWYQQSLDQGLQFLIQYYNGEERAKGNILERFSAQQFPDLHSELNLSSLELGDSALYFCASSVSGGSNTEAFFGQGTRLTVV.